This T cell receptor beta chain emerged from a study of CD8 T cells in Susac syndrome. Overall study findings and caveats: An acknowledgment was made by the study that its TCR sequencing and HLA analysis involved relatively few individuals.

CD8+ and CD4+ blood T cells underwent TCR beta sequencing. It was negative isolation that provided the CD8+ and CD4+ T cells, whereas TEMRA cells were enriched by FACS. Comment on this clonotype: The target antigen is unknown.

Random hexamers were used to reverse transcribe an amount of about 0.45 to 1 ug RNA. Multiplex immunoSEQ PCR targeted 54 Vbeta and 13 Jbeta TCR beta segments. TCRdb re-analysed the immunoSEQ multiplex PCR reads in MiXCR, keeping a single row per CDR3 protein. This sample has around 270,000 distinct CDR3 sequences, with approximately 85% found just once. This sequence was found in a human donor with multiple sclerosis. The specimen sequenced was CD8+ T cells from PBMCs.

DNA for the CDR3: TGTGCCAGCTTTGGGGGCAACTATGGCTACACCTTC. Amino acids: CASFGGNYGYTF. V gene TRBV7-9 combines with J gene TRBJ1-2; a weak D match, TRBD1 (6 bases). Trimming shortened V by 8 bases and J by 2 bases, and 9 bases separated the two germline ends. Germline CDR1 and CDR2: SEHNR and FQNEAQ (reference sequence). This CDR3 spans 12 amino acids.